This T cell receptor (beta chain) appears in the sequencing data of a study of blood T cell repertoires in COVID-19 (dated by TCRdb to 2020 to 2022). Concerning the study at large: Samples from collaborators originated in the United States, Italy and Spain and spanned both the acute and convalescent phases of COVID-19. The material from the prospective study consisted of cDNA or gDNA derived from T cells, B-cell-depleted T cells, or PBMCs. Subjects who had been exposed to COVID-19, were actively infected with it, or had recovered from it provided the deeply sampled blood TCRbeta repertoires that made up the dataset. The repertoires were released in a freely available public database meant as a resource for research on the immune response to SARS-CoV-2. Samples were obtained from the ongoing ImmuneRACE study (first 160 participants) and from over a thousand subjects provided by 6 global collaborators. Sample metadata almost always included a de-identified subject ID, COVID-19 status, age in years and sex. Where available, HLA class I and class II types were obtained from metadata supplied by the sample provider rather than from assay-based typing. Paper-wide results and their limitations: How much clinical and demographic metadata was included differed by source and by participant, and the metadata was provided uncurated.

One collaborating source in Seattle enrolled patients during active infection and followed them longitudinally through the course of disease. The collaborating institutions used their own protocols to collect whole blood in K2EDTA tubes. For TCRbeta analysis, collaborators shipped samples in one of three forms: frozen whole blood, isolated PBMCs, or DNA extracted from either of those sample types. TCRbeta CDR3 regions were amplified from genomic DNA using the immunoSEQ Assay, a bias-controlled multiplex PCR. Per the original workflow: Within the assay, amplification of reference gene primers was used to estimate how many nucleated cells each sample contained. To quantify the absolute abundance of each unique TCRbeta CDR3 rearrangement, sequence reads were collapsed and filtered. For each sample, productive Simpson clonality was calculated as the square root of Simpson's diversity index across productive rearrangements. TCRdb took this table from immuneACCESS and kept in-frame rearrangements with V and J called. Such tables lack part of the clones; where checked against another copy, unresolved V genes explain under half of the gap, and the rest is unexplained. V, J and clone size are taken as reported in that table, and D and trimming were inferred from the DNA itself. Counted in this sample were about 73,000 clones; over 60% of them appeared once. The ten largest clones add up to about 2.1% of the sample.

Between the V and J ends, shortened by 5 bases and 3 bases respectively, the junction contains 8 bases. The CDR3 sequence holds 13 residues, the cysteine and phenylalanine included. Only CDR3 DNA remains: 39 bases, in frame from the first base. According to the germline V gene, CDR1 reads SGHNT and CDR2 reads YENEEA. To note about this clone: Its antigen is still unknown. Base-call qualities are not available, and no considerably larger clone is one nucleotide away.

Sequenced sample: peripheral blood. The source is a man between 70 and 80 years old with COVID-19, enrolled during active disease. The rearrangement combines TRBV11-3 with TRBJ2-1, with the D gene not clear enough to name. The CDR3 region reads CASSPGGYNEQFF. The bases are TGTGCCAGCAGCCCCGGTGGCTACAATGAGCAGTTCTTC.